This T cell receptor beta chain was captured by sequencing in a study of shared clonotypes between healthy human individuals. Study results and caveats: For sorted subsets, rarefaction showed incomplete sequencing despite large depth.

Genomic DNA of each subset was evenly split across several immunoSEQ plates. The input for sorted-subset replicate PCRs was approximately 190 ng DNA, about 30,000 T cell genomes. Generated by immunoSEQ multiplex PCR, the TCRdb table keeps only in-frame clones and is missing some. The profile shows approximately 1,500,000 clones, around 98% of them singletons. In regard to this clone: The antigen is not known.

V dropped 4 bases and J dropped 1; count of bases not matched to a gene: 2. The length of the CDR3 is 14 residues. CDR1 and CDR2 (germline): SGHAT, FQNNGV. The chain recombines TRBV11-2 with TRBJ1-1, with 8 positions matching TRBD1. The source is a man aged 25 to 40 in good health. The material sequenced was naive CD4+ T cells sorted from blood. Subset given: CD45RA+ positively selected. The CDR3 loop reads CASSSDRGNTEAFF. The CDR3, as DNA: TGTGCCAGCAGCTCCGACAGGGGGAACACTGAAGCTTTCTTT.